These 14 T cell receptor beta chains share one sample of origin, sequenced in a study of regulatory T cells in long-lasting Graves disease (dated by TCRdb to 2020 to 2023). The method was multiplex PCR. Sequencing was performed on an Illumina HiSeq 4000. To build TCR beta libraries, CDR3 regions were amplified by Arm-PCR using iRepertoire HTBI primers. TCRdb itself trimmed the public reads at Q25 with fastp, ran MiXCR and retained productive beta chains. Records with the same CDR3 protein are collapsed into one entry carrying the most frequent genes and DNA. In all, the sample holds more than 350,000 distinct CDR3 sequences, and about 15% of those were seen once. The ten largest clones represent approximately 15% of the sample. The sample's time point label, decoded: newly diagnosed GD, antithyroid drugs for less than 3 months. For both TCR sequencing and RNA sequencing, RNA was extracted from PBMCs using TRIzol.

These same records also appear under a second study, on T cells in Graves' hyperthyroidism and ophthalmopathy.

The material sequenced was peripheral blood mononuclear cells (PBMCs), taken at new diagnosis, from a patient treated with antithyroid drugs. These receptors were obtained from a woman younger than 45 with Graves disease. Donor details come from another sample of the same person, matched by shared clones.

This clonotype has just a few counts. The chain carries TRBV30 and TRBJ1-1; no clear D. CDR3 length equals 13 residues. Trimming took 0 bases from V and 5 from J, leaving 10 bases between them. The germline gives CDR1 GTSNPN, CDR2 SVGIG (reference sequence). CDR3: CAWSVSGKTEAFF. The CDR3 DNA reads as TGTGCCTGGAGTGTATCGGGGAAGACTGAAGCTTTCTTT.

This clonotype was picked up many times. V and J are TRBV6-1 and TRBJ2-5; either TRBD1 or TRBD2 may fit D (5 bases each). The CDR3 is made up of 12 amino acids. Looked up from germline, CDR1 is MNHNS and CDR2 is SASEGT. Written as DNA, the CDR3 is TGTGCGTCCAGGGACCTTCAAGAGACCCAGTACTTC. Translating gives CASRDLQETQYF.

This clonotype was counted between two and nine times. The rearrangement joins TRBV20-1 to TRBJ2-4, with D hard to call. Germline loops: CDR1 DFQATT, CDR2 SNEGSKA (reference sequence). Trimming left V 3 bases short and J 4 bases short, with 10 bases between. The CDR3 is made up of 13 amino acids. The CDR3 DNA reads TGCAGTGCTAGTTTACCTGCTAAAAACATTCAGTACTTC. It encodes CSASLPAKNIQYF.

This clonotype has ten or more counts. The chain is built from TRBV3-1 and TRBJ1-2; D may be TRBD1 (5 bases). V was pared by 4 bases and J by 7 bases, with 7 bases between. This CDR3 has 11 residues. The germline V gene has CDR1 LGHDT and CDR2 YNNKEL (reference sequence). CDR3 sequence: CASSLQGGYTF. The CDR3 DNA follows: TGTGCCAGCAGCCTGCAGGGTGGCTACACCTTC.

This clonotype was observed many times. The genes are TRBV11-2 and TRBJ2-7; 9 positions match TRBD1. The CDR3 is 15 amino acids. V dropped 1 base and J dropped 4; count of bases not matched to a gene: 5. CDR1 and CDR2 (germline): SGHAT, FQNNGV. The CDR3: CASSLAGTGLYEQYF. For the CDR3, the DNA is TGTGCCAGCAGCTTAGCAGGGACAGGGCTTTACGAGCAGTACTTC.

This clonotype has just a few counts. This chain connects TRBV20-1 to TRBJ2-5; tentatively, D is TRBD1 (5 bases). Germline CDR1 DFQATT, CDR2 SNEGSKA (reference sequence). The CDR3 runs to 12 residues. V shed 4 bases and J shed 2 bases, with 8 bases lying between them. The CDR3 protein is CSATDRQETQYF. The DNA of the CDR3 is TGCAGTGCTACCGACAGACAAGAGACCCAGTACTTC.

This clonotype was seen a handful of times. The chain has TRBV5-1 and TRBJ2-2; D is perhaps TRBD2 (5 bases). Germline V gene sequence: CDR1 SGHRS, CDR2 YFSETQ. This CDR3 is 16 amino acids long. With 0 bases removed from V and 2 bases from J, the gap between germline ends came to 11 bases. CDR3 residues: CASSLAASRNTGELFF. DNA for the CDR3: TGCGCCAGCAGCTTGGCGGCTAGCCGAAACACCGGGGAGCTGTTTTTT.

J is TRBJ2-1 and V is TRBV30; no firm D call. CDR3 length: 12 amino acids. From germline, CDR1 is GTSNPN and CDR2 SVGIG (reference sequence). V dropped 2 bases and J dropped 10 bases, with 12 bases sitting between them. The DNA for the CDR3 is TGTGCCTGGAGTCCTCACCTGGCCGAGCAGTTCTTC. Translating gives CAWSPHLAEQFF.

The chain recombines TRBV4-2 with TRBJ2-1; 11 nucleotides match TRBD2. V gave up 1 base and J gave up 6 bases; unmatched junction bases: 5. Germline V gene data show CDR1 as LGHNA and CDR2 as YNFKEQ. CDR3 length equals 16 residues. The DNA of the CDR3 is TGTGCCAGCAGCCAAGCCGCGGGACTAGCGGTCAATGAGCAGTTCTTC. This codes for CASSQAAGLAVNEQFF.

The chain carries TRBV5-1 and TRBJ2-1; TRBD2 matches 14 bases. This CDR3 is 19 amino acids long. Germline V lookup: CDR1 SGHRS, CDR2 YFSETQ. The V gene end was trimmed by 0 bases and the J gene end by 4 bases; junction bases not matched to a gene: 9. The CDR3 coding sequence is TGCGCCAGCAGCTTGGTTAAAGGGACTAGCGGGAGATTTTACAATGAGCAGTTCTTC. This codes for CASSLVKGTSGRFYNEQFF. The complete variable domain, with remaining parts taken from reference TRBV5-1 and TRBJ2-1, reads KAGVTQTPRYLIKTRGQQVTLSCSPISGHRSVSWYQQTPGQGLQFLFEYFSETQRNKGNFPGRFSGRQFSNSRSEMNVSTLELGDSALYLCASSLVKGTSGRFYNEQFFGPGTRLTVL.

This clonotype appeared many times. The rearrangement links TRBV20-1 to TRBJ2-7; 7 bases match TRBD1. J gave up 0 bases and V 6 bases, and 8 bases lay outside the gene matches. Germline assignment: CDR1 DFQATT and CDR2 SNEGSKA (reference sequence). The CDR3 is 14 residues long. This chain's CDR3 is CSAHSGQSSYEQYF. As DNA, the CDR3 is TGCAGTGCCCACTCGGGACAGAGCTCCTACGAGCAGTACTTC.

V gene TRBV14 combines with J gene TRBJ1-3; D is unclear. Germline assignment: CDR1 SGHDN and CDR2 FVKESK. V was trimmed by 2 bases and J by 4 bases, leaving 6 bases between them. The CDR3 sequence is 13 residues long. The DNA for the CDR3 is TGTGCCAGCAGCCAAATACGGGGAAACACCATATATTTT. Its protein product is CASSQIRGNTIYF.

Note on this clonotype: This may arise from a read error, as a much more abundant clone is one base away. This sequence joins TRBV6-2 or TRBV6-3 and TRBJ2-1; D is ambiguous. Per germline, CDR1 MNHEY and CDR2 SVGEGT. This CDR3 comprises 12 residues. The CDR3 spells CASSYATAEQSF. CDR3 DNA: TGTGCCAGCAGTTACGCAACGGCTGAGCAGTCCTTC.

This clonotype was observed many times. This chain links TRBV20-1 with TRBJ1-5; possible D gene TRBD1, 5 bases. This CDR3 spans 13 amino acids. Looked up from germline, CDR1 is DFQATT and CDR2 is SNEGSKA (reference sequence). V was shortened by 2 bases and J by 5 bases, with 10 bases between the two germline ends. CDR3 nucleotide sequence: TGCAGTGCTAGAAGGGGAAGGGATCAGCCCCAGCATTTT. Its protein is CSARRGRDQPQHF.